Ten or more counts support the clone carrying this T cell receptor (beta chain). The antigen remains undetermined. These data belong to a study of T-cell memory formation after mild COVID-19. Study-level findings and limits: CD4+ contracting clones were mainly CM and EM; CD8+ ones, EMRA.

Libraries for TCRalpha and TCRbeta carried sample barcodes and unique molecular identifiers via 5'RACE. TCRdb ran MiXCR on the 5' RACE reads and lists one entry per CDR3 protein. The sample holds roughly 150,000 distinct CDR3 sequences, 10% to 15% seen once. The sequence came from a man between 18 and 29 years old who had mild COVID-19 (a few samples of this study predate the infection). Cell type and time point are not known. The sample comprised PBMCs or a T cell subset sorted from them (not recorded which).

The CDR3 here is CASSPPSRADTEAFF. As DNA, the CDR3 is TGTGCCAGCTCACCACCTTCACGGGCCGACACTGAAGCTTTCTTT. The chain employs TRBV18 and TRBJ1-1; D ambiguous. The length of the CDR3 is 15 residues. Germline lookup yields CDR1 KGHSH and CDR2 LQKENI. V lost 0 bases and J lost 3, with 11 bases in between.